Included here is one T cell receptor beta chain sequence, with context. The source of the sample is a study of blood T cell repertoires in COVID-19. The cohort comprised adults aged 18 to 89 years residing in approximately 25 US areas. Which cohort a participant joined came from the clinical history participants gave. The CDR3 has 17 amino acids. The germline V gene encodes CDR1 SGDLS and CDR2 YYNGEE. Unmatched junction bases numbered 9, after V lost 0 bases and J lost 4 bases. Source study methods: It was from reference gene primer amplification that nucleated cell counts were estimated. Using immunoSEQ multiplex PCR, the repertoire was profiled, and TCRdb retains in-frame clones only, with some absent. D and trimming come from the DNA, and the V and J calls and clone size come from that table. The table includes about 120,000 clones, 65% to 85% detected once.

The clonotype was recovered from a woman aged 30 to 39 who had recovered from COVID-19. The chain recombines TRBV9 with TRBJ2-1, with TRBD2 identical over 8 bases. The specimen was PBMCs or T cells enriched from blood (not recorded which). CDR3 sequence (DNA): TGTGCCAGCAGCGTAGAGGGCCTACTAGCGGCTTACAATGAGCAGTTCTTC. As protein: CASSVEGLLAAYNEQFF.